Detailed here is one TCR beta chain. Its antigen is unidentified. The germline CDR1 and CDR2 sequences are SGHTA and FQGTGA. Trimming cost V 2 bases and J 7 bases, with 12 bases left between them. The CDR3 covers 14 residues. As to treatment: oral pan-JAK inhibitor, 5-10 mg twice daily. In each case, RNA was isolated and then reverse transcribed into cDNA as the sequencing template. Sequencing used immunoSEQ multiplex PCR; TCRdb keeps in-frame clones, though not all of them. The sample lists fewer than 200,000 clones, 58% occurring once. This specimen comes from a study of CD8+ T cells in alopecia areata. For the study at large: Those patients who were treated received oral tofacitinib, which was given at 5 to 10 mg twice daily for moderate-to-severe alopecia areata. Whole-study results and caveats: Expanded CD8+ clones among the top 100, and scalp clonality, were significantly decreased by tofacitinib. Lesional scalp, notably in alopecia totalis/universalis, had clonality above that of normal scalp.

This chain uses TRBV7-3 with TRBJ2-4; D gene ambiguous. The receptor's source is a human donor with alopecia areata. Specimen: CD4+ T cells sorted from blood, collected between weeks 55 and 65, from a patient treated with tofacitinib. This CDR3 is CASSLDSYGNIQYF. The CDR3 nucleotides read TGTGCCAGCAGCTTAGACTCCTACGGGAACATTCAGTACTTC.